This T cell receptor beta chain emerged from a study of T cell changes during pregnancy in multiple sclerosis (dated by TCRdb to about 2019). For the study in its entirety: The study examined how the T cell repertoire changed over the course of pregnancy in women with multiple sclerosis.

The library came from the immunoSEQ multiplex PCR assay. What TCRdb holds here is the immuneACCESS table cut down to in-frame rearrangements. Part of the clones is not present; checked against another copy, under half of the missing clones reflect an unresolved V gene, and the others are unexplained. The sample yields tens of thousands of clones; roughly 90% were counted once. The ten biggest clones cover approximately 4.5% of the sample. As concerns this clone: Its antigen specificity is not known. No base-level quality is on record; no much larger clone is a single base apart.

The germline ends are 13 bases apart after V is trimmed by 4 bases and J by 1 base. From the cysteine up to the phenylalanine, the CDR3 has a length of 14 residues. Of all the DNA, just the CDR3 is kept, 42 bases in frame from base 1. CDR1 and CDR2, looked up from the germline V gene (reference sequence), are GTSNPN and SVGIG. The specimen comprised peripheral blood, sampled in the second trimester of pregnancy. The sequence was collected from a female donor in good health, enrolled as a control in a pregnancy study. The receptor chain draws on TRBV30 and TRBJ1-1, and perhaps TRBD1 as D gene, on 5 matching bases. The CDR3 region: CAWTLRVWNTEAFF. The nucleotide sequence is TGTGCCTGGACCCTCAGGGTTTGGAACACTGAAGCTTTCTTT.